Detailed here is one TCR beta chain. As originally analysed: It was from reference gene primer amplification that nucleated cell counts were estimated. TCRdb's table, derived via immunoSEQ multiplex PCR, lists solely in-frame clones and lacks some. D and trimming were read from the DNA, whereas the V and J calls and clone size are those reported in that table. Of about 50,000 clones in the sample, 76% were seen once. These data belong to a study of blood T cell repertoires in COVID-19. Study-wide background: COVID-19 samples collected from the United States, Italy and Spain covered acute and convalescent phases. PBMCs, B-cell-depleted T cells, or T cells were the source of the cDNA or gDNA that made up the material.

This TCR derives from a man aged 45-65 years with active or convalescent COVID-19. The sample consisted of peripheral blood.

In DNA, the CDR3 is TGTGCCACCAGCCGGGACGGGAGCCGATACAATGAGCAGTTCTTC. It translates to CATSRDGSRYNEQFF. The chain has TRBV15 and TRBJ2-1; D is perhaps TRBD2 (6 bases). Between the trimmed V and J ends, which lost 5 bases and 4 bases, there was a span of 15 bases. The V gene's germline CDR1 is LNHNV and CDR2 YYDKDF (reference sequence). This CDR3 is built from 15 residues.